The 27 T cell receptor beta chains reported below all come from one sample, sequenced in a study of T cells expressing NK-cell markers. TCRdb reworked the 5' RACE reads into one entry per CDR3 protein, no DNA. The listing contains about 550,000 distinct CDR3 sequences. Sequencing was done on a sample of blood T cells: a sorted CD56 or NKG2C T cell subset, CD4+ or CD8+ T cells, or bulk PBMC T cells (not recorded which). Source of these receptors: a man between 18 and 35 years old in good health.

This chain links TRBV12-3 or TRBV12-4 with TRBJ2-3; lacking DNA, the TRBD2 call made by TCRdb goes unchecked. The length of the CDR3 is 17 residues. CDR3: CASSRGTSGRVTDTQYF.

The genes are TRBV7-6 and TRBJ2-7; checking the TCRdb D call of TRBD2 is not possible without DNA. The V gene's germline CDR1 is SGHVS and CDR2 FNYEAQ. This CDR3 contains 20 residues. This CDR3 reads CASSPRPALGLADPLGEQYF. Supplemented by reference TRBV7-6 and TRBJ2-7, the full variable domain reads GAGVSQSPRYKVTKRGQDVALRCDPISGHVSLYWYRQALGQGPEFLTYFNYEAQQDKSGLPNDRFSAERPEGSISTLTIQRTEQRDSAMYRCASSPRPALGLADPLGEQYFGPGTRLTVT.

This chain connects TRBV24-1 to TRBJ1-2; TCRdb outputs TRBD1, but without DNA this stays unchecked. This CDR3 comprises 15 residues. Germline CDR1 and CDR2: KGHDR and SFDVKD. CDR3: CATSDPLDRDYGYTF.

The gene calls are TRBV5-1 and TRBJ1-1; TCRdb lists TRBD1, though no DNA is available to test this call. Germline V gives CDR1 SGHRS, CDR2 YFSETQ. The length of the CDR3 is 15 residues. CDR3 residues: CASTLEDRWHTEAFF.

This chain joins TRBV24-1 and TRBJ2-3; absent DNA, TCRdb's TRBD1 call cannot be checked. CDR3 length: 15 residues. In germline, CDR1 is KGHDR, CDR2 SFDVKD. The CDR3 here is CATSDLGRDTDTQYF.

The chain has TRBV27 and TRBJ2-7; TCRdb proposes TRBD1, but this gene call is untestable without DNA. Germline loops: CDR1 MNHEY, CDR2 SMNVEV (reference sequence). The CDR3 covers 15 residues. The CDR3 sequence: CASSLSPGGHYEQYF.

The J gene is TRBJ2-7, the V gene TRBV7-2. This CDR3 has 11 amino acids. Germline V gene data show CDR1 as SGHTA and CDR2 as FQGNSA. The CDR3 protein is CASSAVGEQYF.

The chain employs TRBV5-6 and TRBJ2-3; TCRdb lists TRBD2, though no DNA is available to test this call. The CDR3 runs to 17 residues. Germline CDR1 SGHDT, CDR2 YYEEEE. Here the CDR3 reads CASSSQTSGSSPDTQYF.

This chain joins TRBV18 and TRBJ2-1. Germline CDR1 reads KGHSH; CDR2 reads LQKENI. The CDR3 extends over 12 amino acids. This CDR3 is CASSPRRDEQFF.

The gene calls are TRBV7-8 and TRBJ1-6; TCRdb selects TRBD1, and the lack of DNA leaves this call unchecked. Germline CDR1 SGHVS, CDR2 FQNEAQ. The CDR3 consists of 16 residues. This chain's CDR3 is CASSPPRDSHNSPLHF.

The chain uses TRBV27 and TRBJ1-5. CDR3 length equals 17 residues. Germline V gives CDR1 MNHEY, CDR2 SMNVEV (reference sequence). CDR3 sequence: CASSFYWAEFSNQPQHF.

This chain connects TRBV5-1 to TRBJ1-5. CDR1 SGHRS and CDR2 YFSETQ come from the germline V gene. This CDR3 is built from 15 residues. The CDR3 region is CASSYGENSNQPQHF.

The V call is TRBV6-5, the J call TRBJ2-6; without DNA, the TCRdb call of TRBD1 cannot be checked. This CDR3 contains 16 residues. From germline, CDR1 is MNHEY and CDR2 SVGAGI. CDR3 loop: CASSYARTPGANVLTF.

The chain joins TRBV15 to TRBJ2-7; the TCRdb call, TRBD2, lacks DNA for checking. CDR1 and CDR2 from the germline V gene are LNHNV and YYDKDF (reference sequence). The CDR3 runs to 14 residues. The CDR3 sequence is CATSRELAGAEQYF.

J is TRBJ2-2 and V is TRBV5-1; the TRBD1 assignment by TCRdb is unverifiable without DNA. Germline V gives CDR1 SGHRS, CDR2 YFSETQ. The CDR3 totals 16 residues. This chain's CDR3 is CASSLAGTGITGELFF.

This rearrangement joins TRBV20-1 to TRBJ2-5. There are 13 residues in the CDR3. The germline V gene has CDR1 DFQATT and CDR2 SNEGSKA (reference sequence). The CDR3 here is CSASVYEQETQYF.

This chain connects TRBV15 to TRBJ2-5; TCRdb names TRBD2, which stays unverified in the absence of DNA. Germline assignment: CDR1 LNHNV and CDR2 YYDKDF (reference sequence). CDR3 length equals 13 residues. CDR3 loop: CATARNGGETQYF.

V and J are TRBV30 and TRBJ1-1. CDR1 and CDR2 (germline): GTSNPN, SVGIG (reference sequence). This CDR3 region has 12 residues. The chain's CDR3 is CAWSLANTEAFF.

The J gene is TRBJ2-2, the V gene TRBV25-1; TCRdb names TRBD1, which stays unverified in the absence of DNA. Germline assignment: CDR1 MGHDK and CDR2 SYGVNS. The CDR3 runs to 17 residues. The CDR3 here is CASSEFGRGRNTGELFF.

The chain carries TRBV9 and TRBJ1-2; the TCRdb D gene call, TRBD1, has no DNA to confirm it. Germline lookup yields CDR1 SGDLS and CDR2 YYNGEE. The CDR3 has 17 amino acids. The chain's CDR3 is CASTEWGNGDSNYGYTF.

This chain connects TRBV2 to TRBJ1-3. The CDR3 contains 14 residues. Germline V gives CDR1 SNHLY, CDR2 FYNNEI. The CDR3 sequence: CASSEGLSGNTIYF.

J is TRBJ2-1 and V is TRBV7-8; TCRdb reports TRBD1, a call that lacks DNA to check it against. The CDR3 runs 16 residues. Germline V lookup: CDR1 SGHVS, CDR2 FQNEAQ. CDR3 protein: CASSLNIGTVAPEQFF.

The chain links TRBV3-1 to TRBJ1-2; TCRdb reports TRBD1, a call that lacks DNA to check it against. Germline V lookup: CDR1 LGHDT, CDR2 YNNKEL (reference sequence). CDR3 length equals 13 residues. The CDR3: CASSYGQGPGYTF.

The chain joins TRBV11-3 to TRBJ2-1; TCRdb calls TRBD2, which cannot be checked without DNA. Germline lookup yields CDR1 SGHNT and CDR2 YENEEA. This CDR3 has 15 residues. The CDR3 spells CASSSEGLAGEEQFF. Filled out from reference TRBV11-3 and TRBJ2-1, the complete variable domain reads EAGVVQSPRYKIIEKKQPVAFWCNPISGHNTLYWYLQNLGQGPELLIRYENEEAVDDSQLPKDRFSAERLKGVDSTLKIQPAELGDSAVYLCASSSEGLAGEEQFFGPGTRLTVL.

This chain uses TRBV6-1 with TRBJ2-1; TCRdb indicates TRBD1, and absent DNA this call remains unverified. CDR1 MNHNS and CDR2 SASEGT come from the germline V gene. This CDR3 has 14 amino acids. CDR3 loop: CAASRTGPYNEQFF.

The J gene is TRBJ2-2, the V gene TRBV24-1; TCRdb selects TRBD2, and the lack of DNA leaves this call unchecked. CDR3 length equals 18 residues. Germline CDR1 is KGHDR and CDR2 is SFDVKD. CDR3 loop: CATSTGTSGRVRTGELFF.

The V and J genes are TRBV6-1 and TRBJ1-1. The CDR3 runs to 13 residues. The germline V gene encodes CDR1 MNHNS and CDR2 SASEGT. Here the CDR3 reads CASIQDSNTEAFF.